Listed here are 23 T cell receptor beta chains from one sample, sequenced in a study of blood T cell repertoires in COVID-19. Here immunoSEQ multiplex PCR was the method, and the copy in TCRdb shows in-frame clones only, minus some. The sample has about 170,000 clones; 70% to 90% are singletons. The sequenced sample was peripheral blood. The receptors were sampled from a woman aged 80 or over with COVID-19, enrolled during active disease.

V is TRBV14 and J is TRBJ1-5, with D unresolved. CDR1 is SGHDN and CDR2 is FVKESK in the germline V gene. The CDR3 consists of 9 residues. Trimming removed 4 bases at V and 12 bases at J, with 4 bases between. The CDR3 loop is CASSRLQHF. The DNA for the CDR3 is TGTGCCAGCAGCCGGCTCCAGCATTTT.

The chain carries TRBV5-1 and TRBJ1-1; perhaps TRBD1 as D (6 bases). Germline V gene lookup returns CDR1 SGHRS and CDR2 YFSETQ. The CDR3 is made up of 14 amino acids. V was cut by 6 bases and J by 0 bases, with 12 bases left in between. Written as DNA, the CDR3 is TGCGCCAGCACCACAGGGAGTATGAACACTGAAGCTTTCTTT. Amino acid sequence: CASTTGSMNTEAFF.

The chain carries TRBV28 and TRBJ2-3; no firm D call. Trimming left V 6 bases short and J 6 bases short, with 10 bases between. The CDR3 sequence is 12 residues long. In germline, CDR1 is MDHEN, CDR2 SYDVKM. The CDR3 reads CASSSLPDTQYF. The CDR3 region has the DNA TGTGCCAGCAGCTCCCTACCTGATACGCAGTATTTT.

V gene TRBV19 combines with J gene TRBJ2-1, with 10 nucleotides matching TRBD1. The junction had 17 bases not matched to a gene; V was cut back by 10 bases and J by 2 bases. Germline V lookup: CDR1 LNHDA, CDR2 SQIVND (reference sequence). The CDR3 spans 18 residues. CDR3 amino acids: CATSEGQGIIFPYNEQFF. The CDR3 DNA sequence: TGTGCCACCTCAGAGGGACAGGGGATAATATTCCCCTACAATGAGCAGTTCTTC.

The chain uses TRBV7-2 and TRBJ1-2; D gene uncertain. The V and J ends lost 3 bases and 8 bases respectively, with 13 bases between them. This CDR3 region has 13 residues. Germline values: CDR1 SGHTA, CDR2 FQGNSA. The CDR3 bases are TGTGCCAGCAGCTTGCGGGGAACTAGGGGCTACACCTTC. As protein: CASSLRGTRGYTF.

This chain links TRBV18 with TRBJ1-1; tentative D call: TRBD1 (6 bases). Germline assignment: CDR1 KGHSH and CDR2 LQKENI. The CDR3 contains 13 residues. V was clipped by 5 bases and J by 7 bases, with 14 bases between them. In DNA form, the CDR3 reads TGTGCCAGCTCAGGACAAGAACAGGGTGAAGCTTTCTTT. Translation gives CASSGQEQGEAFF.

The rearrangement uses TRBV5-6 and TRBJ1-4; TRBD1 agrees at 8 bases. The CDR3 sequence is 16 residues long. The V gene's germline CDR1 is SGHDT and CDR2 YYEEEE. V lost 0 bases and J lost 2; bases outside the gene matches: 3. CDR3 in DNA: TGTGCCAGCAGCTTGGCAGGGGGCGTTACTAATGAAAAACTGTTTTTT. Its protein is CASSLAGGVTNEKLFF.

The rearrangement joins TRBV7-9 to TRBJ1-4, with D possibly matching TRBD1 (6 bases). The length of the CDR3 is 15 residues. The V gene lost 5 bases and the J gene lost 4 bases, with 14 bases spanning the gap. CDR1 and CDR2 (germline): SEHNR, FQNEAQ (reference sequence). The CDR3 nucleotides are TGTGCCAGCAGCGCCACCGGGACACTTAATGAAAAACTGTTTTTT. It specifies CASSATGTLNEKLFF.

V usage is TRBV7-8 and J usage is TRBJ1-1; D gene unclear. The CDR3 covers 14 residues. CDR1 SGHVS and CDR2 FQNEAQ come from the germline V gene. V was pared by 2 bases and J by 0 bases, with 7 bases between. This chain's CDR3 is CASSLLELNTEAFF. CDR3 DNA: TGTGCCAGCAGCTTACTTGAGCTGAACACTGAAGCTTTCTTT.

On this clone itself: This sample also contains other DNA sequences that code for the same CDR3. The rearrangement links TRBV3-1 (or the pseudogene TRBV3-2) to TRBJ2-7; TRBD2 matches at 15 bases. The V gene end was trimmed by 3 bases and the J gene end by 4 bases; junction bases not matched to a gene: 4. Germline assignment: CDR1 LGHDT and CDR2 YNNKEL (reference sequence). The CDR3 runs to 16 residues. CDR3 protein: CASSQGTSGRIYEQYF. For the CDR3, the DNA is TGTGCCAGCAGCCAGGGGACTAGCGGGAGGATATACGAGCAGTACTTC.

This CDR3 reads CASTGMGNTDTQYF. CDR3 coding DNA: TGTGCCAGCACCGGGATGGGGAACACAGATACGCAGTATTTT. The rearrangement links TRBV28 to TRBJ2-3; D might be TRBD2 (5 bases). Germline CDR1 reads MDHEN; CDR2 reads SYDVKM. V gave up 7 bases and J gave up 2 bases, with 13 bases separating them. The CDR3 is 14 residues long.

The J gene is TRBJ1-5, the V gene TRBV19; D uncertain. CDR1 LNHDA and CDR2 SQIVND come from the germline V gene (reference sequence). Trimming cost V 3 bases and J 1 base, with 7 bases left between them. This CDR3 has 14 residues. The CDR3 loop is CASSITASNQPQHF. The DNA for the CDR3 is TGTGCCAGTAGTATCACAGCAAGCAATCAGCCCCAGCATTTT.

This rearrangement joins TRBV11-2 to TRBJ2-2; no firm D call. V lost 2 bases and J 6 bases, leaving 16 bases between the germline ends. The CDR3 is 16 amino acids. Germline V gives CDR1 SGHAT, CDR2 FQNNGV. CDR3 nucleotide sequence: TGTGCCAGCAGCTTATTAGCTAGATCGGCCGCCGGGGAGCTGTTTTTT. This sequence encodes CASSLLARSAAGELFF. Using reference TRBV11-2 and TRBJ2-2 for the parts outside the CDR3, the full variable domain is EAGVAQSPRYKIIEKRQSVAFWCNPISGHATLYWYQQILGQGPKLLIQFQNNGVVDDSQLPKDRFSAERLKGVDSTLKIQPAKLEDSAVYLCASSLLARSAAGELFFGEGSRLTVL.

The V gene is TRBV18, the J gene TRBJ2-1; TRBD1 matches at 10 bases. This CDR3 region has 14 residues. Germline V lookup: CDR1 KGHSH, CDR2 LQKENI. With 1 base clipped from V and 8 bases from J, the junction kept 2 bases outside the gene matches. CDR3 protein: CASSPRQGAYEQFF. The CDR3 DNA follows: TGTGCCAGCTCACCACGACAGGGGGCGTATGAGCAGTTCTTC.

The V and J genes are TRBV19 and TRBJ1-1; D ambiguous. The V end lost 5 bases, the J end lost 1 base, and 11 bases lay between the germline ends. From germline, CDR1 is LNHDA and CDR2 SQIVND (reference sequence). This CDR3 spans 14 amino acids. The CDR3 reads CASSPQNPNTEAFF. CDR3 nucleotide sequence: TGTGCCAGTAGTCCACAAAACCCGAACACTGAAGCTTTCTTT.

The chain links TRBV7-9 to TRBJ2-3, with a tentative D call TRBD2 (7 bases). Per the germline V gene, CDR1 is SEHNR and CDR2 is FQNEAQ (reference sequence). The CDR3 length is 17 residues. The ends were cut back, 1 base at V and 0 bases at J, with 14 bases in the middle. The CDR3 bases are TGTGCCAGCAGCTTAGTTTTCGGGGGGCCTAGCACAGATACGCAGTATTTT. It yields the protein CASSLVFGGPSTDTQYF. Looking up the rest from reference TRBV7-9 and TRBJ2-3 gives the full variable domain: DTGVSQNPRHKITKRGQNVTFRCDPISEHNRLYWYRQTLGQGPEFLTYFQNEAQLEKSRLLSDRFSAERPKGSFSTLEIQRTEQGDSAMYLCASSLVFGGPSTDTQYFGPGTRLTVL.

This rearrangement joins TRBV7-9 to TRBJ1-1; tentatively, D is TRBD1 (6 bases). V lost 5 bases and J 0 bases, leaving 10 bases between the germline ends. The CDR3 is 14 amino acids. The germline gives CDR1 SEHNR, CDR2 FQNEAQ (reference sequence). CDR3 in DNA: TGTGCCAGCAGCGCAGGGGAATTGAACACTGAAGCTTTCTTT. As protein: CASSAGELNTEAFF.

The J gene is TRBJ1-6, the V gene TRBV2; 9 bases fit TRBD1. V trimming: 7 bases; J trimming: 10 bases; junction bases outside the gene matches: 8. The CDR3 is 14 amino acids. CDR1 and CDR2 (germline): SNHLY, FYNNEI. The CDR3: CASNTGTGRSPLHF. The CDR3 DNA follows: TGTGCCAGCAACACCGGGACAGGGCGATCACCCCTCCACTTT.

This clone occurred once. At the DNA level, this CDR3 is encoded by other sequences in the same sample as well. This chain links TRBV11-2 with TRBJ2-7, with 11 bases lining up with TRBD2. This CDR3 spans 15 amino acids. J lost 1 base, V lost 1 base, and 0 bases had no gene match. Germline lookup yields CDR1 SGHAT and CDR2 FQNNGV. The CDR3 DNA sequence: TGTGCCAGCAGCTTAGGGACTAGCGGGTCCTACGAGCAGTACTTC. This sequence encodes CASSLGTSGSYEQYF. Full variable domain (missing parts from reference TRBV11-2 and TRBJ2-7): EAGVAQSPRYKIIEKRQSVAFWCNPISGHATLYWYQQILGQGPKLLIQFQNNGVVDDSQLPKDRFSAERLKGVDSTLKIQPAKLEDSAVYLCASSLGTSGSYEQYFGPGTRLTVT.

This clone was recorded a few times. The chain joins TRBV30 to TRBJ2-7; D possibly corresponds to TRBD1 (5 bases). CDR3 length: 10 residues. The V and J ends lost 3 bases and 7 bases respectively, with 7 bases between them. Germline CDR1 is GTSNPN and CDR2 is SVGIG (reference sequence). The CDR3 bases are TGTGCCTGGAGGCCAGGGGAGCAGTACTTC. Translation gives CAWRPGEQYF. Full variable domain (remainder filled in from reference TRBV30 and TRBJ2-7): SQTIHQWPATLVQPVGSPLSLECTVEGTSNPNLYWYRQAAGRGLQLLFYSVGIGQISSEVPQNLSASRPQDRQFILSSKKLLLSDSGFYLCAWRPGEQYFGPGTRLTVT.

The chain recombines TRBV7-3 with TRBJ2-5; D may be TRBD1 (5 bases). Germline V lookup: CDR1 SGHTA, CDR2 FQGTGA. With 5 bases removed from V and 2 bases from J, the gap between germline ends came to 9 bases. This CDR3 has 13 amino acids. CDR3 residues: CASSQGAQETQYF. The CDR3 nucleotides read TGTGCCAGCAGCCAGGGTGCGCAAGAGACCCAGTACTTC. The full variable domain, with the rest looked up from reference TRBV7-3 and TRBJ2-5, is GAGVSQTPSNKVTEKGKYVELRCDPISGHTALYWYRQSLGQGPEFLIYFQGTGAADDSGLPNDRFFAVRPEGSVSTLKIQRTERGDSAVYLCASSQGAQETQYFGPGTRLLVL.

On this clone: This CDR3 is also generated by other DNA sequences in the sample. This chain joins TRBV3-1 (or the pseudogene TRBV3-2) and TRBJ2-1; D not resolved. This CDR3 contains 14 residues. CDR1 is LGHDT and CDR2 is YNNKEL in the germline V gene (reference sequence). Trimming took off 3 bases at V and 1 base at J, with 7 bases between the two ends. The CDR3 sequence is CASSHSGSYNEQFF. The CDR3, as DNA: TGTGCCAGCAGCCACTCCGGGTCCTACAATGAGCAGTTCTTC.

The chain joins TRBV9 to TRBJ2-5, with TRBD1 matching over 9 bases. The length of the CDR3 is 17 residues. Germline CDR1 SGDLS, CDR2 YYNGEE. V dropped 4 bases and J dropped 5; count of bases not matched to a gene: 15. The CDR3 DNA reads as TGTGCCAGCAGCCGGCAGGGCGGGACAGGGATTTTCGAGACCCAGTACTTC. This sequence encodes CASSRQGGTGIFETQYF.